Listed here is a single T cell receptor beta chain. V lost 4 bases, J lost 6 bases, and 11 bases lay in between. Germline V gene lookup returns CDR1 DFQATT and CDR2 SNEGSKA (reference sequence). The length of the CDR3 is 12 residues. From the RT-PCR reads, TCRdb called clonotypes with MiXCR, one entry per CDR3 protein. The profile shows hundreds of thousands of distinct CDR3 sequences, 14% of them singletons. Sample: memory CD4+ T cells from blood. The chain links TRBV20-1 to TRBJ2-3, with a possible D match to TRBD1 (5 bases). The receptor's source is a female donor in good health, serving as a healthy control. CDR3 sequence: CSATSGLDTQYF. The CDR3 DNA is TGCAGTGCTACATCAGGGTTGGATACGCAGTATTTT.